This TCR beta chain was sequenced during a study of cytomegalovirus exposure and HLA in healthy donors. Study-wide points: Across donors, sequencing depth was assumed by presence/absence analyses to be roughly uniform.

Notes on this clone: What it binds is unknown.

From germline, CDR1 is SEHNR and CDR2 FQNEAQ (reference sequence). The CDR3 contains 15 residues. Trimming stripped 2 bases from V and 3 bases from J, with 13 bases between. With 60 Vbeta and 13 Jbeta primers, the PCR was carried out. TCRdb keeps only in-frame clones here, not all; method: immunoSEQ multiplex PCR. With 130,000 to 150,000 clones in the sample, the ten largest clones hold less than 3.5%. The sequencing sample was made of PBMCs. The source of this sequence is a man in his forties in good health and CMV-seronegative. The rearrangement links TRBV7-9 to TRBJ1-2; D gene unclear. DNA of the CDR3: TGTGCCAGCAGCTTATGGGAGGAAAGGTACTATGGCTACACCTTC. This sequence encodes CASSLWEERYYGYTF.